The T cell receptor beta chain described here comes from a study of esophageal squamous cell carcinoma under preoperative chemotherapy. Study findings and constraints: Paclitaxel-nedaplatin therapy caused immediate, substantial clonotype frequency changes. Chemotherapy was followed by significantly higher TCR diversity in peripheral T cells only, not tumor-infiltrating lymphocytes. Post-treatment tumor-infiltrating lymphocytes appeared partly derived from peripheral T cells migrating into the tumor.

Using its own MiXCR run on the PCR reads, TCRdb lists one record per CDR3 protein. The sample yields 32,000 or so distinct CDR3 sequences, less than 65% seen once. CDR3 length: 16 amino acids. Remarks on this clonotype: Its antigen is still unknown.

Time point here: after preoperative PTX-NDP chemotherapy. This TCR was recovered from a human donor with esophageal squamous cell carcinoma. The donor label of this sample is uncertain. The chain uses TRBV12-3 or TRBV12-4 and TRBJ2-3, with D perhaps TRBD2 (6 bases). The assigned J gene may be wrong: the sequence end matches TRBJ2-7 better. Sampling took place from a patient given preoperative chemotherapy. The CDR3 sequence is CASSTTSRWAKDMQYF. In DNA form, the CDR3 reads TGTGCCAGCAGTACTACTAGCCGGTGGGCCAAAGATATGCAGTACTTC.